This T cell receptor beta chain comes out of a study of tumor-infiltrating lymphocytes in oesophageal squamous cell carcinoma. This clonotype was found many times. It may be a read error: a sequence one base away is much more abundant. MiXCR, applied by TCRdb to the PCR reads, yields one record per CDR3 protein. The sample shows over 15,000 distinct CDR3 sequences, 40% to 55% of them seen only once. Germline V CDR1 and CDR2: SGHAT, FQNNGV. There are 16 residues in the CDR3. The chain joins TRBV11-2 to TRBJ2-1; 11 bases map to TRBD2. The assigned J gene may be wrong: the sequence end matches TRBJ2-7 better. This clonotype originated in a female donor with esophageal squamous cell carcinoma. Sequencing was performed on normal esophageal tissue next to the tumor. As DNA, the CDR3 is TGTGCCAGCAGCTTTAGCGGGAGGGCCTCCTACAATGAGCAGTACTTC. Translating it yields CASSFSGRASYNEQYF.